Shown below are 18 T cell receptor beta chains from a single sample sequenced in a study of breast tumors, draining lymph nodes, adjacent tissues. Samples came from axillary lymph nodes draining the breast cancer. TCRdb reprocessed the multiplex PCR reads via MiXCR and lists one record per CDR3 protein. Of 150,000 to 200,000 distinct CDR3 sequences listed, more than 25% were seen once; the top ten hold roughly 3.8%. The sequenced sample consisted of axillary lymph node tissue. These receptors all come from a female donor with breast cancer. Some clones in this sample may be carry-over from other donors' samples.

There are many counts of this clonotype. The V and J genes are TRBV5-8 and TRBJ1-6; D may be TRBD1 (6 bases). The V and J ends lost 4 bases and 6 bases respectively, with 14 bases between them. Germline V gene sequence: CDR1 SGHTS, CDR2 YDEGEE. There are 15 residues in the CDR3. The CDR3 region has the DNA TGTGCCAGCAGCAACCCACAGGGTGTTAATTCACCCCTCCACTTT. Translating gives CASSNPQGVNSPLHF.

The chain links TRBV20-1 to TRBJ2-7; 9 bases fit TRBD1. This CDR3 has 16 amino acids. Per the germline V gene, CDR1 is DFQATT and CDR2 is SNEGSKA (reference sequence). The CDR3 loop is CDASTGDRVWSYEQYF. As DNA, the CDR3 is TGCGATGCGTCGACTGGGGACAGGGTTTGGTCCTACGAGCAGTACTTC.

The chain joins TRBV9 to TRBJ1-6; D uncertain. Germline values: CDR1 SGDLS, CDR2 YYNGEE. V was clipped by 3 bases and J by 7 bases, with 14 bases between them. The CDR3 is 15 residues long. The CDR3 region is CASSAPIAGNSPLHF. Written as DNA, the CDR3 is TGTGCCAGCAGCGCTCCAATAGCGGGGAATTCACCCCTCCACTTT.

There are many counts of this clonotype. The chain recombines TRBV7-2 with TRBJ1-2; D is ambiguous. Looked up from germline, CDR1 is SGHTA and CDR2 is FQGNSA. CDR3 size: 15 residues. V lost 1 base, J lost 0 bases, and 9 bases lay in between. Here the CDR3 reads CASSLVFQTNYGYTF. The CDR3 nucleotides are TGTGCCAGCAGCTTAGTTTTCCAGACTAACTATGGCTACACCTTC.

This clonotype was counted ten times or more. This chain connects TRBV6-6 to TRBJ2-7; the D is unclear. CDR3 length: 12 residues. The germline V gene encodes CDR1 MNHNY and CDR2 SVGAGI (reference sequence). Trimming cost V 4 bases and J 3 bases, with 7 bases left between them. The CDR3 DNA reads as TGTGCCAGCAGTTCCCTCGTCTACGAGCAGTACTTC. This encodes CASSSLVYEQYF.

This clonotype was seen repeatedly, ten times or more. The chain uses TRBV6-1 and TRBJ2-3; the D call may be TRBD1 or TRBD2 (5 bases each). Germline CDR1 MNHNS, CDR2 SASEGT. V lost 1 base, J lost 8 bases, and 13 bases lay in between. The CDR3 runs to 14 residues. CDR3 in amino acids: CASSEVEGLGTQYF. In DNA form, the CDR3 reads TGTGCCAGCAGTGAAGTAGAGGGGCTTGGTACGCAGTATTTT.

The V gene is TRBV9, the J gene TRBJ1-2; 9 nucleotides line up with TRBD1. CDR3 length equals 12 residues. Germline V CDR1 and CDR2: SGDLS, YYNGEE. V trimming: 9 bases; J trimming: 3 bases; junction bases outside the gene matches: 3. The CDR3 region is CATRDRDYGYTF. CDR3 DNA: TGTGCCACCCGGGACAGGGACTATGGCTACACCTTC.

This clonotype occurred many times. The CDR3 DNA sequence: TGTGCCAGCAGTGCATCTGGCTATAATTCACCCCTCCACTTT. Its translation is CASSASGYNSPLHF. The rearrangement links TRBV27 to TRBJ1-6; D gene uncertain. V dropped 5 bases and J dropped 3 bases, with 8 bases sitting between them. The germline V gene has CDR1 MNHEY and CDR2 SMNVEV (reference sequence). This CDR3 is 14 amino acids long.

This clonotype was observed at least ten times. CDR3 loop: CASSGTTGGHYGYTF. Here the CDR3 DNA reads TGTGCCAGCAGCGGCACCACTGGAGGACACTATGGCTACACCTTC. The chain is built from TRBV9 and TRBJ1-2; D uncertain. The length of the CDR3 is 15 residues. Germline V CDR1 and CDR2: SGDLS, YYNGEE. V was shortened by 3 bases and J by 3 bases, with 15 bases between the two germline ends.

Worth noting for this clonotype: A much larger clonotype is one base distant, so this may be a read error. The V gene is TRBV30, the J gene TRBJ2-5, with D maybe TRBD2 (5 bases). The CDR3 is made up of 14 amino acids. The germline gives CDR1 GTSNPN, CDR2 SVGIG (reference sequence). In nucleotides, the CDR3 is TGTGCCGGGAGTGTACCCCGGCCCCCCGAGACCCAGTACTTC. Translation gives CAGSVPRPPETQYF.

CDR3 sequence: CASRTYRGNTEAFF. The DNA for the CDR3 is TGTGCCAGCAGGACGTACCGGGGGAACACTGAAGCTTTCTTT. This chain links TRBV2 with TRBJ1-1; D not resolved. Per the germline V gene, CDR1 is SNHLY and CDR2 is FYNNEI. The germline V and J ends were trimmed by 6 bases and 1 base, with 12 bases remaining between them. The CDR3 length is 14 residues.

As regards this clonotype: This sequence may be a read error, since a much larger clone differs from it by one base. This CDR3 is CATLGGFRGERYF. In nucleotides, the CDR3 is TGTGCCACCTTGGGAGGGTTTCGTGGCGAGCGGTACTTC. This chain connects TRBV27 to TRBJ2-7; 7 bases map to TRBD2. In germline, CDR1 is MNHEY, CDR2 SMNVEV (reference sequence). This CDR3 spans 13 amino acids.

This rearrangement joins TRBV11-2 to TRBJ1-4; D is undetermined. CDR3 length: 13 amino acids. Trimming shortened V by 3 bases and J by 5 bases, and 7 bases separated the two germline ends. Germline V lookup: CDR1 SGHAT, CDR2 FQNNGV. Here the CDR3 reads CASSLHRNEKLFF. DNA for the CDR3: TGTGCCAGCAGCTTGCACAGAAATGAAAAACTGTTTTTT.

In regard to this clonotype: Because the CDR3 is missing its conserved closing phenylalanine or tryptophan, this is likely a read error. The genes are TRBV24-1 and TRBJ1-5; unclear D gene. The germline V and J ends were trimmed by 1 base and 11 bases, with 17 bases remaining between them. CDR3 length equals 15 residues. CDR1 is KGHDR, CDR2 SFDVKD, per germline. CDR3 amino acids: CATSDFLGRVETQHL. In DNA form, the CDR3 reads TGTGCCACCAGTGATTTCCTCGGTAGGGTAGAGACCCAGCATCTT.

J is TRBJ2-5 and V is TRBV29-1; tentatively, D is TRBD2 (5 bases). The germline V gene has CDR1 SQVTM and CDR2 ANQGSEA. The germline V and J ends were trimmed by 7 bases and 5 bases, with 20 bases remaining between them. The CDR3 sequence is 14 residues long. The CDR3 bases are TGCAGCGCCCGAGGGAAGAGGGTTGGGGAGACCCAGTACTTC. Translation: CSARGKRVGETQYF.

This clonotype came up many times. V gene TRBV29-1 combines with J gene TRBJ2-3, with TRBD1 matching over 8 bases. The V and J ends lost 4 bases and 6 bases, in that order; junction bases with no gene match: 6. This CDR3 has 13 amino acids. CDR1 SQVTM and CDR2 ANQGSEA come from the germline V gene. Here the CDR3 reads CSVGAGGSDTQYF. The CDR3 coding sequence is TGCAGCGTTGGTGCAGGGGGCAGCGATACGCAGTATTTT.

The chain joins TRBV30 to TRBJ1-5, with D possibly TRBD1 on 7 matching bases. Matching the DNA end better, TRBJ2-3 makes the J call doubtful. Germline loops: CDR1 GTSNPN, CDR2 SVGIG (reference sequence). The CDR3 is 18 residues long. CDR3 in DNA: TGTGCCTGGGGCGTAGGTACCAGGGGGGAGTATAGCAATCAGCCCCAGTATTTT. This gives the protein CAWGVGTRGEYSNQPQYF.

The table lists this clonotype with many counts. The genes are TRBV10-2 and TRBJ2-2; TRBD2 is a possible D gene (5 bases). V lost 11 bases and J 6 bases, leaving 16 bases between the germline ends. The V gene's germline CDR1 is WSHSY and CDR2 SAAADI. This CDR3 has 13 residues. The CDR3 reads CASLGAAPGELFF. DNA for the CDR3: TGCGCCTCCCTTGGAGCGGCCCCCGGGGAGCTGTTTTTT.